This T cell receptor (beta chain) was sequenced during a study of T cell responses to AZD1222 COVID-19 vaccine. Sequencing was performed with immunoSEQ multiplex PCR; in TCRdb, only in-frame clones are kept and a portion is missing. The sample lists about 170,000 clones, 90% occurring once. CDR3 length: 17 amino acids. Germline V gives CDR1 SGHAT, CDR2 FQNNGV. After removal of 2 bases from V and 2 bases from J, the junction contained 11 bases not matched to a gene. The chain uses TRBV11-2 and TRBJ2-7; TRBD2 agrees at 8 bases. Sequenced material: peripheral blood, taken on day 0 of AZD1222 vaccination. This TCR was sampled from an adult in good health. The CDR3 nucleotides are TGTGCCAGCAGCTTATCAAGCGGGGGTAGTACTACCTACGAGCAGTACTTC. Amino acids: CASSLSSGGSTTYEQYF.